These 12 T cell receptor beta chains share one sample of origin, sequenced in a study of identical twins (dated by TCRdb to the mid-2010s). Preparation of the library involved 5' RACE. Sequenced on an Illumina HiSeq 2000. The public reads were reanalyzed by TCRdb: fastp trimming at Q25, MiXCR alignment, in-frame beta chains only. Each CDR3 protein appears once, grouped with its most common genes and DNA. In all, the sample holds 1.5 million to 2 million distinct CDR3 sequences, and under 35% of those were seen once. The top ten clones comprise approximately 0.25% of the sample. Sequencing was carried out using cord blood. All receptors come from a newborn girl in good health.

The J gene is TRBJ2-1, the V gene TRBV7-6, with D perhaps matching TRBD2 (6 bases). Trimming cost V 5 bases and J 4 bases, with 15 bases left between them. CDR1 and CDR2 from the germline V gene are SGHVS and FNYEAQ. This CDR3 is built from 15 residues. As DNA, the CDR3 is TGTGCCAGCAGCGGCATGGGGGGTAGGTACAATGAGCAGTTCTTC. Translating gives CASSGMGGRYNEQFF. The full variable domain, with the rest looked up from reference TRBV7-6 and TRBJ2-1, is GAGVSQSPRYKVTKRGQDVALRCDPISGHVSLYWYRQALGQGPEFLTYFNYEAQQDKSGLPNDRFSAERPEGSISTLTIQRTEQRDSAMYRCASSGMGGRYNEQFFGPGTRLTVL.

The chain combines TRBV5-1 with TRBJ1-1; no definite D call. The CDR3 has 13 amino acids. The germline V and J ends were trimmed by 4 bases and 5 bases, with 12 bases remaining between them. Germline V gene lookup returns CDR1 SGHRS and CDR2 YFSETQ. The CDR3 DNA reads as TGCGCCAGCAGCCCGGACGGAAAAACTGAAGCTTTCTTT. Translated, it gives CASSPDGKTEAFF. Based on the CDR3 plus reference TRBV5-1 and TRBJ1-1, the full variable domain is KAGVTQTPRYLIKTRGQQVTLSCSPISGHRSVSWYQQTPGQGLQFLFEYFSETQRNKGNFPGRFSGRQFSNSRSEMNVSTLELGDSALYLCASSPDGKTEAFFGQGTRLTVV.

This chain uses TRBV6-1 with TRBJ2-7, with D possibly TRBD2 on 6 matching bases. V lost 6 bases, J lost 7 bases, and 19 bases lay in between. Germline CDR1 MNHNS, CDR2 SASEGT. The CDR3 extends over 14 amino acids. The CDR3 here is CASRHIAAYNEQYF. CDR3 DNA: TGTGCCAGCAGACACATAGCGGCCTACAATGAGCAGTACTTC.

This sequence joins TRBV29-1 and TRBJ2-7; perhaps D is TRBD1 or TRBD2 (5 bases each). The end of the DNA aligns better with TRBJ2-5, so the J call may be wrong. Per the germline V gene, CDR1 is SQVTM and CDR2 is ANQGSEA. The CDR3 extends over 14 amino acids. The CDR3: CSGTNGGNQETQYF. CDR3 nucleotide sequence: TGCAGCGGAACAAATGGGGGTAACCAAGAGACCCAGTACTTC.

The V and J genes are TRBV13 and TRBJ2-6, with 8 nucleotides matching TRBD1. This CDR3 region has 15 residues. V was pared by 5 bases and J by 2 bases, with 2 bases of the junction left unmatched. The V gene's germline CDR1 is PRHDT and CDR2 FYEKMQ (reference sequence). CDR3 loop: CASSTDRAGANVLTF. DNA of the CDR3: TGTGCCAGCAGCACGGACAGGGCTGGGGCCAACGTCCTGACTTTC.

The chain employs TRBV30 and TRBJ2-5; D assignment may be TRBD1 or TRBD2 (5 bases each). The germline V and J ends were trimmed by 5 bases and 11 bases, with 21 bases remaining between them. Germline loops: CDR1 GTSNPN, CDR2 SVGIG (reference sequence). This CDR3 region has 13 residues. CDR3 sequence reads: CAWGYGASNEQYF. CDR3 in DNA: TGTGCCTGGGGCTATGGGGCTAGCAATGAGCAGTACTTC.

This clonotype was detected ten times or more. J is TRBJ1-1 and V is TRBV5-1, with D tentatively TRBD1 (5 bases). Germline V gene lookup returns CDR1 SGHRS and CDR2 YFSETQ. Trimming removed 0 bases from V and 0 bases from J, with 6 bases in between. CDR3 length equals 14 residues. CDR3 coding DNA: TGCGCCAGCAGCTTGGACAGGTTGAACACTGAAGCTTTCTTT. Protein sequence: CASSLDRLNTEAFF.

This clonotype appeared many times. The chain couples TRBV28 to TRBJ2-7; D possibly corresponds to TRBD2 (5 bases). V was cut by 1 base and J by 2 bases, with 9 bases left in between. This CDR3 comprises 14 residues. In germline, CDR1 is MDHEN, CDR2 SYDVKM. The CDR3 bases are TGTGCCAGCAGTTTATCCGGGAAGACCTACGAGCAGTACTTC. Translated: CASSLSGKTYEQYF.

The chain uses TRBV12-3 or TRBV12-4 and TRBJ2-5; 11 positions agree with TRBD2. The J call may be wrong; the DNA end is better matched by TRBJ2-7. CDR3 length: 14 residues. CDR3 bases: TGTGCCAGCACCCGACTAGCGGGAAGCCACGAGCAGTACTTC. This translates into CASTRLAGSHEQYF.

The chain recombines TRBV30 with TRBJ2-5; TRBD1 matches at 7 bases. The closer fit of TRBJ2-4 to the DNA end suggests the J call may be wrong. The length of the CDR3 is 13 residues. Germline CDR1 is GTSNPN and CDR2 is SVGIG (reference sequence). The CDR3 protein is CAWSADRKNIQYF. In DNA, the CDR3 is TGTGCCTGGAGCGCGGACAGGAAAAACATTCAGTACTTC.

This clonotype showed up many times. CDR3 in amino acids: CASSQGLAGVSTDTQYF. The DNA of the CDR3 is TGTGCCAGCAGCCAAGGCCTAGCGGGAGTTAGCACAGATACGCAGTATTTT. This chain links TRBV4-2 with TRBJ2-3; TRBD2 matches at 10 bases. The CDR3 runs 17 residues. With 1 base clipped from V and 0 bases from J, the junction kept 4 bases outside the gene matches. The germline V gene encodes CDR1 LGHNA and CDR2 YNFKEQ.

The table lists this clonotype with a count of one. A read error is likely, as this CDR3 ends without the conserved phenylalanine or tryptophan. The chain joins TRBV20-1 to TRBJ2-5, with 9 nucleotides matching TRBD2. This CDR3 contains 14 residues. In germline, CDR1 is DFQATT, CDR2 SNEGSKA (reference sequence). V dropped 3 bases and J dropped 3; count of bases not matched to a gene: 5. The CDR3 DNA reads TGCAGTGCTAGTTGGCTAGCGGGAAAAGAGACCCAGTACGTC. Translating it yields CSASWLAGKETQYV.